This T cell receptor beta chain was retrieved from a study of cytomegalovirus exposure and HLA in healthy donors. Germline V lookup: CDR1 SNHLY, CDR2 FYNNEI. Trimming cost V 4 bases and J 5 bases, with 15 bases left between them. The CDR3 runs 15 residues. With 60 Vbeta and 13 Jbeta primers, the PCR was carried out. The table came from immunoSEQ multiplex PCR; TCRdb's copy has only in-frame clones and leaves some out. The profile shows about 200,000 clones, 82% of them singletons. Sample: PBMCs. The V and J genes are TRBV2 and TRBJ2-1; no clear D. The sequence was collected from a woman aged 45-65 years in good health and CMV-seropositive. This CDR3 is CASSGDKSYNNEQFF. In nucleotides, the CDR3 is TGTGCCAGCAGTGGAGATAAGAGCTATAACAATGAGCAGTTCTTC.